This T cell receptor (beta chain) stems from a study of shared clonotypes between healthy human individuals. Looking at the study overall: Those who served as donors were a couple of women and three men between the ages of 18 and 49. Whole-study findings and limits: Specimens sampled were limited to blood, with tissue repertoires likely differing.

For unsorted samples, genomic DNA was extracted from tens of millions of PBMCs. About this clone: Its antigen is not known. At one boundary the junction diverges from the germline segment, which might be a read error.

Splitting of each subset's genomic DNA was done evenly across several immunoSEQ plates. The protocol was immunoSEQ multiplex PCR, while the TCRdb copy is restricted to in-frame clones and leaves out a portion. The table records about 480,000 clones, 60% to 80% of them present only once. The sequencing input was PBMCs. This clonotype was sampled from a woman aged 40 to 50 in good health. Some clones in this sample may be carry-over from other donors' samples.

The CDR3 reads CSGHAGGTQDF. The CDR3 DNA reads as TGCAGCGGTCACGCGGGGGGGACACAGGATTTT. The rearrangement links TRBV29-1 to TRBJ2-3; 9 bases align to TRBD2. This CDR3 is built from 11 residues. CDR1 is SQVTM, CDR2 ANQGSEA, per germline.